The 31 T cell receptor beta chains reported below all come from one sample, sequenced in a study of blood T cell repertoires in COVID-19 (TCRdb year 2020). Library construction relied on the immunoSEQ multiplex PCR assay. TCRdb retrieved this table from immuneACCESS and kept in-frame rearrangements only. Not all clones are present; in checked studies, unresolved V genes account for under half, and no reason is known for the remainder. Recorded for this sample are approximately 140,000 clones; about 88% of them occurred a single time. 2.4% of the sample lies in the top ten. The sample comprised PBMCs or T cells enriched from blood (not recorded which). The receptors derive from a man between 35 and 55 years old with acute COVID-19.

This chain uses TRBV19 with TRBJ1-5; D is uncertain. Germline V gives CDR1 LNHDA, CDR2 SQIVND (reference sequence). The CDR3 length is 13 residues. V shed 5 bases and J shed 6 bases, with 11 bases lying between them. CDR3 loop: CASSWRAGQPQHF. The CDR3 DNA is TGTGCCAGTAGTTGGAGGGCCGGTCAGCCCCAGCATTTT.

The rearrangement joins TRBV12-3 or TRBV12-4 to TRBJ1-1; D perhaps matches TRBD1 (5 bases). The CDR3 covers 12 residues. V dropped 8 bases and J dropped 5 bases, with 12 bases sitting between them. The CDR3 reads CASQGKGTEAFF. The CDR3 nucleotides are TGTGCCAGCCAGGGAAAAGGGACTGAAGCTTTCTTT.

The chain combines TRBV3-1 (or the pseudogene TRBV3-2) with TRBJ2-1; tentative D call: TRBD1 (6 bases). Trimming took off 4 bases at V and 0 bases at J, with 19 bases between the two ends. Germline CDR1 and CDR2: LGHDT and YNNKEL (reference sequence). The CDR3 extends over 18 amino acids. In DNA form, the CDR3 reads TGTGCCAGCAGCCTCGGAGAGGGTCAGGGGAGCTCCTACAATGAGCAGTTCTTC. Encoded protein: CASSLGEGQGSSYNEQFF.

The chain is built from TRBV28 and TRBJ2-7; 7 bases match TRBD2. The CDR3 extends over 13 amino acids. Germline CDR1 MDHEN, CDR2 SYDVKM. Trimming at V came to 2 bases and at J to 2 bases, leaving 0 bases not matched to a gene. This CDR3 is CASSLGRAYEQYF. CDR3 nucleotides: TGTGCCAGCAGTTTAGGGAGGGCCTACGAGCAGTACTTC.

This chain links TRBV30 with TRBJ1-5; no reliable D call. Trimming shortened V by 0 bases and J by 3 bases, and 15 bases separated the two germline ends. CDR1 and CDR2 from the germline V gene are GTSNPN and SVGIG (reference sequence). The CDR3 is 16 residues long. The CDR3 coding sequence is TGTGCCTGGAGTGTAGAAAACTTACTTACCAATCAGCCCCAGCATTTT. It yields the protein CAWSVENLLTNQPQHF.

The chain couples TRBV6-5 to TRBJ2-3; TRBD2 matches 7 bases. CDR1 MNHEY and CDR2 SVGAGI come from the germline V gene. CDR3 length equals 13 residues. The ends lost 9 bases at V and 3 bases at J; junction bases unmatched: 6. In DNA form, the CDR3 reads TGTGCCAGTAGGGCGGGGGAGACAGATACGCAGTATTTT. Translating it yields CASRAGETDTQYF.

This clone was seen a handful of times. This chain connects TRBV6-1 to TRBJ1-1, with 8 bases matching TRBD1. The CDR3 covers 17 residues. Per the germline V gene, CDR1 is MNHNS and CDR2 is SASEGT. Trimming cost V 1 base and J 4 bases; bases outside gene matches: 11. CDR3 DNA sequence: TGTGCCAGCAGTGAAGTATACCAGGGGGCCTGGGGCACTGAAGCTTTCTTT. Amino acid sequence: CASSEVYQGAWGTEAFF.

There are a few counts of this clone. The rearrangement uses TRBV7-3 and TRBJ2-7; a possible D gene is TRBD2 (5 bases). Germline V gene lookup returns CDR1 SGHTA and CDR2 FQGTGA. V was trimmed by 6 bases and J by 3 bases, leaving 9 bases between them. This CDR3 has 12 amino acids. CDR3 in amino acids: CASSPGNYEQYF. Here the CDR3 DNA reads TGTGCCAGCAGTCCGGGAAACTACGAGCAGTACTTC.

A remark on this clone: The same CDR3 can be traced to other DNA sequences in this sample. This chain uses TRBV7-9 with TRBJ1-5; D remains unclear. CDR1 and CDR2 from the germline V gene are SEHNR and FQNEAQ (reference sequence). The CDR3 covers 12 residues. Trimming pared 1 base from V and 7 bases from J, leaving 5 bases between. In DNA form, the CDR3 reads TGTGCCAGCAGCTTAGGCGGACAGCCCCAGCATTTT. Its translation: CASSLGGQPQHF.

This rearrangement joins TRBV10-1 to TRBJ1-1; TRBD1 aligns across 10 bases. After removal of 3 bases from V and 5 bases from J, the junction contained 6 bases not matched to a gene. Germline V CDR1 and CDR2: WNHNN, SYGVQD (reference sequence). This CDR3 comprises 15 residues. The CDR3 reads CASSELSGQGTEAFF. The CDR3 nucleotides are TGCGCCAGCAGTGAACTGTCGGGACAGGGGACTGAAGCTTTCTTT.

The rearrangement uses TRBV19 and TRBJ2-5; 7 nucleotides match TRBD2. Trimming at V came to 7 bases and at J to 3 bases, leaving 8 bases not matched to a gene. The CDR3 runs 14 residues. CDR1 and CDR2 from the germline V gene are LNHDA and SQIVND (reference sequence). The CDR3 sequence: CASTPRAGEETQYF. DNA for the CDR3: TGTGCCAGTACCCCCAGGGCGGGGGAAGAGACCCAGTACTTC. The full variable domain, in which reference TRBV19 and TRBJ2-5 provide the parts outside the CDR3, is DGGITQSPKYLFRKEGQNVTLSCEQNLNHDAMYWYRQDPGQGLRLIYYSQIVNDFQKGDIAEGYSVSREKKESFPLTVTSAQKNPTAFYLCASTPRAGEETQYFGPGTRLLVL.

For the CDR3, the DNA is TGTGCCACCAGCCCTGGACAGGGGAGTTGGGAGACCCAGTACTTC. Its translation: CATSPGQGSWETQYF. This rearrangement joins TRBV24-1 to TRBJ2-5; 9 bases are a match to TRBD1. CDR3 length equals 15 residues. Germline V gene lookup returns CDR1 KGHDR and CDR2 SFDVKD. V shed 7 bases, J shed 5 bases, and the junction held 10 bases outside the gene matches.

The J gene is TRBJ1-2, the V gene TRBV19; 9 bases map to TRBD1. Germline V CDR1 and CDR2: LNHDA, SQIVND (reference sequence). Germline trimming cut 4 bases from V and 2 bases from J; bases unmatched to any gene: 5. This CDR3 contains 15 residues. The CDR3 DNA follows: TGTGCCAGTAGTACAAGACAGGGGGAGAACTATGGCTACACCTTC. It encodes CASSTRQGENYGYTF.

The chain employs TRBV19 and TRBJ2-1; 11 nucleotides line up with TRBD2. This CDR3 is 15 amino acids long. The junction had 0 bases not matched to a gene; V was cut back by 3 bases and J by 2 bases. The V gene's germline CDR1 is LNHDA and CDR2 SQIVND (reference sequence). The CDR3 region is CASSMGLAAYNEQFF. As DNA, the CDR3 is TGTGCCAGTAGTATGGGACTAGCGGCCTACAATGAGCAGTTCTTC.

This clone appeared a single time. This sequence joins TRBV3-1 (or the pseudogene TRBV3-2) and TRBJ2-5; D gene uncertain. CDR1 is LGHDT, CDR2 YNNKEL, per germline (reference sequence). V dropped 0 bases and J dropped 2 bases, with 7 bases sitting between them. The CDR3 length is 14 residues. The CDR3 reads CASSQDDLQETQYF. DNA for the CDR3: TGTGCCAGCAGCCAAGATGACTTGCAAGAGACCCAGTACTTC.

CDR3: CASSSGTSGRVSTDTQYF. The CDR3, as DNA: TGTGCCAGCAGTTCGGGGACTAGCGGGAGAGTGAGCACAGATACGCAGTATTTT. The chain has TRBV28 and TRBJ2-3, with TRBD2 matching 14 bases. J was trimmed by 0 bases and V by 4 bases; bases with no gene match: 6. The CDR3 is made up of 18 amino acids. CDR1 is MDHEN and CDR2 is SYDVKM in the germline V gene.

The chain links TRBV2 to TRBJ2-3; 15 bases are a match to TRBD2. Unmatched junction bases numbered 3, after V lost 6 bases and J lost 5 bases. CDR1 SNHLY and CDR2 FYNNEI come from the germline V gene. This CDR3 contains 15 residues. CDR3 DNA: TGTGCCAGCAGGCTGGGACTAGCGGGGGGAGATACGCAGTATTTT. The encoded protein is CASRLGLAGGDTQYF.

The chain employs TRBV5-6 and TRBJ2-2, with TRBD2 matching over 9 bases. CDR3 length: 14 amino acids. Looked up from germline, CDR1 is SGHDT and CDR2 is YYEEEE. Unmatched junction bases numbered 3, after V lost 7 bases and J lost 2 bases. CDR3 sequence (DNA): TGTGCCAGCGCGACTAGCGGCAACACCGGGGAGCTGTTTTTT. Encoded protein: CASATSGNTGELFF.

The CDR3 spells CASTIDRGHGYTF. In DNA form, the CDR3 reads TGTGCCAGCACCATCGACAGGGGCCATGGCTACACCTTC. The chain couples TRBV11-2 to TRBJ1-2; 8 bases agree with TRBD1. The germline V gene has CDR1 SGHAT and CDR2 FQNNGV. Trimming removed 7 bases from V and 6 bases from J; junction bases left unmatched: 7. The CDR3 runs to 13 residues. The whole variable domain, filled in from reference TRBV11-2 and TRBJ1-2, reads EAGVAQSPRYKIIEKRQSVAFWCNPISGHATLYWYQQILGQGPKLLIQFQNNGVVDDSQLPKDRFSAERLKGVDSTLKIQPAKLEDSAVYLCASTIDRGHGYTFGSGTRLTVV.

This clone was seen only once. The gene calls are TRBV7-9 and TRBJ1-5, with D possibly TRBD1 on 5 matching bases. Trimming pared 5 bases from V and 3 bases from J, leaving 11 bases between. Germline V CDR1 and CDR2: SEHNR, FQNEAQ (reference sequence). The CDR3 is 14 residues long. CDR3 region: CASSVTGDNQPQHF. The CDR3 DNA reads as TGTGCCAGCAGCGTTACAGGCGACAATCAGCCCCAGCATTTT.

This sequence joins TRBV5-1 and TRBJ2-7; perhaps TRBD2 as D (6 bases). The germline gives CDR1 SGHRS, CDR2 YFSETQ. This CDR3 spans 14 amino acids. V shed 5 bases and J shed 2 bases, with 14 bases lying between them. The CDR3 DNA reads as TGCGCCAGCAGACCGGCGGGACGGCCCTACGAGCAGTACTTC. Translated, it gives CASRPAGRPYEQYF.

This chain links TRBV19 with TRBJ2-1, with D maybe TRBD2 (6 bases). Looked up from germline, CDR1 is LNHDA and CDR2 is SQIVND (reference sequence). The CDR3 is made up of 13 amino acids. V was cut by 1 base and J by 15 bases, with 16 bases left in between. The CDR3 DNA reads TGTGCCAGTAGTATAGGTGGGGGGACCCAGCCGTTCTTC. Its protein product is CASSIGGGTQPFF.

The CDR3 DNA sequence: TGTGCCAGCAGTGCGGAATTCGGACAGGGGGCTTACGAGCAGTACTTC. Amino acids: CASSAEFGQGAYEQYF. V gene TRBV6-1 combines with J gene TRBJ2-7; 11 bases are shared with TRBD1. Germline loops: CDR1 MNHNS, CDR2 SASEGT. CDR3 length: 16 amino acids. V lost 4 bases, J lost 4 bases, and 9 bases stayed unmatched.

This clone has more than one count but fewer than ten. The chain employs TRBV30 and TRBJ2-7, with 7 bases fitting TRBD1. The germline gives CDR1 GTSNPN, CDR2 SVGIG (reference sequence). With 7 bases clipped from V and 2 bases from J, the junction kept 5 bases outside the gene matches. There are 12 residues in the CDR3. The CDR3 sequence: CASGTAPYEQYF. In DNA, the CDR3 is TGTGCCTCGGGGACAGCTCCCTACGAGCAGTACTTC.

V and J are TRBV19 and TRBJ1-5; a weak D match, TRBD1 (5 bases). Looked up from germline, CDR1 is LNHDA and CDR2 is SQIVND (reference sequence). V shed 6 bases and J shed 5 bases, with 17 bases lying between them. This CDR3 has 15 amino acids. As DNA, the CDR3 is TGTGCCAGTAGCCGCCGGGGGGAGCGCGATCAGCCCCAGCATTTT. It yields the protein CASSRRGERDQPQHF.

The rearrangement links TRBV6-5 to TRBJ2-1; TRBD2 agrees at 10 bases. After removal of 2 bases from V and 8 bases from J, the junction contained 9 bases not matched to a gene. Germline loops: CDR1 MNHEY, CDR2 SVGAGI. This CDR3 has 16 amino acids. In nucleotides, the CDR3 is TGTGCCAGCAGTTACGGGGCTAGCGGGAGTGGGTATGAGCAGTTCTTC. Translation: CASSYGASGSGYEQFF.

This clone occurred once. The CDR3 sequence: CASMLQGGPRETQYF. The DNA for the CDR3 is TGTGCCAGCATGCTTCAAGGGGGCCCTCGGGAGACCCAGTACTTC. The genes are TRBV7-9 and TRBJ2-5; 7 nucleotides match TRBD1. The CDR3 has 15 amino acids. Germline V lookup: CDR1 SEHNR, CDR2 FQNEAQ (reference sequence). Losses at the gene ends were 7 bases for V and 5 bases for J; bases not matched to a gene: 13.

This chain links TRBV2 with TRBJ1-2; D is undetermined. V lost 4 bases, J lost 4 bases, and 7 bases lay in between. The CDR3 has 12 amino acids. Germline CDR1 reads SNHLY; CDR2 reads FYNNEI. Written as DNA, the CDR3 is TGTGCCAGCAGTGCCGGAGCCTATGGCTACACCTTC. It translates to CASSAGAYGYTF.

The V and J genes are TRBV6-5 and TRBJ1-2; TRBD1 matches at 7 bases. With 10 bases clipped from V and 5 bases from J, the junction kept 16 bases outside the gene matches. Per germline, CDR1 MNHEY and CDR2 SVGAGI. CDR3 size: 15 residues. This chain's CDR3 is CATGQAPSYPYGYTF. The DNA of the CDR3 is TGTGCCACCGGACAGGCCCCCAGCTACCCTTATGGCTACACCTTC.

This sequence joins TRBV6-5 and TRBJ2-7, with TRBD1 matching 11 bases. Germline loops: CDR1 MNHEY, CDR2 SVGAGI. V trimming: 6 bases; J trimming: 3 bases; junction bases outside the gene matches: 4. The CDR3 sequence is 14 residues long. The CDR3 sequence: CASRRTGGDYEQYF. CDR3 bases: TGTGCCAGCAGGAGGACAGGGGGCGACTACGAGCAGTACTTC.

The table lists this clone with a few counts. This sequence joins TRBV3-1 (or the pseudogene TRBV3-2) and TRBJ1-1; no definite D call. Germline values: CDR1 LGHDT, CDR2 YNNKEL (reference sequence). The CDR3 is made up of 13 amino acids. The germline V and J ends were trimmed by 1 base and 6 bases, with 9 bases remaining between them. CDR3 in amino acids: CASSQGGRPEAFF. CDR3 sequence (DNA): TGTGCCAGCAGCCAAGGAGGAAGACCTGAAGCTTTCTTT.